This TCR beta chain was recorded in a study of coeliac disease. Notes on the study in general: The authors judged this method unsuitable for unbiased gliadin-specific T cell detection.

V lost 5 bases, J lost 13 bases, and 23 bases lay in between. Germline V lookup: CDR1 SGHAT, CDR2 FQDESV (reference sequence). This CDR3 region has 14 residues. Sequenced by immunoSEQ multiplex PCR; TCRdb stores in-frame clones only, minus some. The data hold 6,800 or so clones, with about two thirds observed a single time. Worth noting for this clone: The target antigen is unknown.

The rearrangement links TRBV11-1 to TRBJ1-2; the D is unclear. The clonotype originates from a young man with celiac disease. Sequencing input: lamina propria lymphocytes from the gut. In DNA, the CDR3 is TGTGCCAGCAGCCTACACGGCACCGACATTCAACGCACCTTC. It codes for CASSLHGTDIQRTF.